The sequence of this T cell receptor (beta chain) was determined in a study of blood T cell repertoires in COVID-19. About the study: Collection of acute and convalescent COVID-19 samples took place in the United States, Italy and Spain. In each case, the material was cDNA or gDNA derived from T cells, B-cell-depleted T cells, or PBMCs.

The CDR3 has 16 residues. The junction had 8 bases not matched to a gene; V was cut back by 4 bases and J by 7 bases. CDR1 is MNHEY and CDR2 is SMNVEV in the germline V gene (reference sequence). Original processing methods: The authors estimated nucleated cell counts from reference gene primer amplification. Only in-frame clones appear in the TCRdb table, and some are missing; sequencing was by immunoSEQ multiplex PCR. Clone size and V and J calls were adopted from that table, with D and trimming inferred from the DNA. Here the sample spans fewer than 130,000 clones, 85% to 90% being singletons. The sequence derives from a woman of 80 years or more with acute or convalescent COVID-19. J is TRBJ1-5 and V is TRBV27; 12 nucleotides agree with TRBD1. Sequencing was performed on peripheral blood. The CDR3 DNA reads TGTGCCAGCAGTTCCCGGGACAGGGGGCTCTTGCAGCCCCAGCATTTT. Protein sequence: CASSSRDRGLLQPQHF.